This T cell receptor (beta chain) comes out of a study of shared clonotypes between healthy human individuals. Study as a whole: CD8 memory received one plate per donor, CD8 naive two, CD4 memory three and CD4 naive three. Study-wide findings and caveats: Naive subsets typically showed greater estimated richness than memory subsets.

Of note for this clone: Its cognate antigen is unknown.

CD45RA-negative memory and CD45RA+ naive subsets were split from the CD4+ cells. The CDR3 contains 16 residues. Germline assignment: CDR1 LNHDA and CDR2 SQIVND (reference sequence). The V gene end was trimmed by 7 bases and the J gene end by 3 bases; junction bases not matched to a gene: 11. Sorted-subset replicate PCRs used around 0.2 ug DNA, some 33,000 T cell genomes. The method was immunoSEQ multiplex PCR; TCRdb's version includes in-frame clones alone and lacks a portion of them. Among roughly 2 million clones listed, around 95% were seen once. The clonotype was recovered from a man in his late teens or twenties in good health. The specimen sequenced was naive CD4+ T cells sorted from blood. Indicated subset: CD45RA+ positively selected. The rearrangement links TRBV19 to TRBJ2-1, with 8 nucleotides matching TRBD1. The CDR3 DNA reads TGTGCCAGTAAGAACTACGACAGGGGACGCTACAATGAGCAGTTCTTC. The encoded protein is CASKNYDRGRYNEQFF. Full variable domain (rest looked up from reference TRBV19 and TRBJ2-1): DGGITQSPKYLFRKEGQNVTLSCEQNLNHDAMYWYRQDPGQGLRLIYYSQIVNDFQKGDIAEGYSVSREKKESFPLTVTSAQKNPTAFYLCASKNYDRGRYNEQFFGPGTRLTVL.